A selection of T cell receptor beta chains follows, all from one sample in a study of shared clonotypes between healthy human individuals. This table comes from immunoSEQ multiplex PCR, and its TCRdb copy is limited to in-frame clones, with some not included. The sample has about 2.4 million clones, roughly 93% seen once. Sequencing used naive CD4+ T cells from PBMCs. Receptor source: a man between 18 and 35 years old in good health. Some clones in this sample may be carry-over from other donors' samples. The CDR3 runs from the conserved cysteine through the conserved F or W. A D gene is named only where the DNA matches it firmly. The size entry is marked missing in some rows and otherwise reads once, few, many or a size class.

J	size	length	D	V	DNA	CDR3
TRBJ2-7	NA	15	TRBD1	TRBV11-2	TGTGCCAGCAGCTTCCCAGGGACAGGTTTCTACGAGCAGTACTTC	CASSFPGTGFYEQYF
TRBJ1-2	NA	15	NA	TRBV6-5	TGTGCCAGCAGTCCGACAGGCCTAAACTTCTATGGCTACACCTTC	CASSPTGLNFYGYTF
TRBJ1-2	few	14	TRBD1	TRBV7-3	TGTGCCAGCAGCTTAACCCGGGACAGGGATGGCTACACCTTC	CASSLTRDRDGYTF
TRBJ2-3	NA	15	TRBD1	TRBV5-1	TGCGCCAGCAGCTCGGGTAGGGGGCTAGGAGATACGCAGTATTTT	CASSSGRGLGDTQYF
TRBJ2-7	NA	14	NA	TRBV2	TGTGCCAGCAGTGACGGGGGGCCGGCTGACGAGCAGTACTTC	CASSDGGPADEQYF
TRBJ2-7	NA	14	NA	TRBV6-5	TGTGCCAGCAGTTTCAGACAGGAAGCCTACGAGCAGTACTTC	CASSFRQEAYEQYF
TRBJ2-1	NA	16	NA	TRBV18	TGTGCCAGCTCACCACGAGGGAGCACCAAGTACAATGAGCAGTTCTTC	CASSPRGSTKYNEQFF
TRBJ2-4	once	12	TRBD1	TRBV23-1	TGCGCCAGCACCACAGGGGAGAACATTCAGTACTTC	CASTTGENIQYF
TRBJ2-3	NA	13	NA	TRBV5-1	TGCGCCAGCAGCTTGGGTTTCTCAGATACGCAGTATTTT	CASSLGFSDTQYF
TRBJ1-2	NA	13	TRBD1	TRBV10-3	TGTGCCATCAGTGTGGACAGGGGTGAAGGCTACACCTTC	CAISVDRGEGYTF
TRBJ2-2	NA	14	TRBD1	TRBV7-3	TGTGCCAGCAGCCCGACAGGGGGCCCCGGGGAGCTGTTTTTT	CASSPTGGPGELFF
TRBJ1-1	once	15	NA	TRBV7-2	TGTGCCAGCAGCTTAGGGCGGACGGGGAACACTGAAGCTTTCTTT	CASSLGRTGNTEAFF
TRBJ2-2	NA	18	TRBD2	TRBV7-9	TGTGCCAGCAGCCCCCGACTAGCGGGAGGGGCACACACCGGGGAGCTGTTTTTT	CASSPRLAGGAHTGELFF
TRBJ2-1	NA	16	NA	TRBV5-4	TGTGCCAGCAGCTTCTTGTTAGAGGCGTCCTACAATGAGCAGTTCTTC	CASSFLLEASYNEQFF
TRBJ2-1	once	18	NA	TRBV28	TGTGCCAGCAGTTGGCCGAAAGGTCGTCGGAGCTCCTACAATGAGCAGTTCTTC	CASSWPKGRRSSYNEQFF
TRBJ2-4	NA	16	NA	TRBV4-1	TGCGCCAGCAGCCAAGATCGAGGGGGGTCCAAAAACATTCAGTACTTC	CASSQDRGGSKNIQYF
TRBJ2-4	once	17	TRBD2	TRBV28	TGTGCCAGCAGGCCGGCCGGGGCGGGAGGGTCCAAAAACATTCAGTACTTC	CASRPAGAGGSKNIQYF
TRBJ2-7	once	13	NA	TRBV5-1	TGCGCCAGCAGCTTGTTTGGGAACTACGAGCAGTACTTC	CASSLFGNYEQYF
TRBJ1-6	NA	16	NA	TRBV6-1	TGTGCCAGCAGTGCGGACTTACAGATTCCTACTTCACCCCTCCACTTT	CASSADLQIPTSPLHF
TRBJ2-5	NA	16	TRBD2	TRBV27	TGTGCCAGCAGTTTTCTTGGGACTAGCGTGTCGGAGACCCAGTACTTC	CASSFLGTSVSETQYF
TRBJ1-5	NA	11	NA	TRBV9	TGTGCCAGCCGGGGGGGTCAGCCCCAGCATTTT	CASRGGQPQHF
TRBJ2-3	NA	15	TRBD2	TRBV30	TGTGCCTGGAGACCAAGAGCGGGAGGGACAGATACGCAGTATTTT	CAWRPRAGGTDTQYF
TRBJ2-5	once	13	TRBD1	TRBV6-5	TGTGCCAGCAGTTACTCGGGGACAGGGGCCGAGTACTTC	CASSYSGTGAEYF
TRBJ2-2	NA	19	TRBD2	TRBV5-1	TGCGCCAGCAGCTTTCATTACGGGACTAGCGGAGAAAACACCGGGGAGCTGTTTTTT	CASSFHYGTSGENTGELFF
TRBJ2-1	NA	15	NA	TRBV28	TGTGCCAGCAGTCTTATTTCCTACTCCTACAATGAGCAGTTCTTC	CASSLISYSYNEQFF